This TCR beta chain emerged from a study of blood T cell repertoires in COVID-19. The data were produced by immunoSEQ multiplex PCR, yet TCRdb's version contains in-frame clones alone and is incomplete. This sample has roughly 170,000 clones, with less than 85% found just once. The CDR3 contains 14 residues. Trimming shortened V by 0 bases and J by 2 bases, and 9 bases separated the two germline ends. The V gene's germline CDR1 is SGHRS and CDR2 YFSETQ. Specimen: peripheral blood. The sequence derives from a human donor in a cohort sampled during active COVID-19. The V and J genes are TRBV5-1 and TRBJ2-7; D is uncertain. CDR3 DNA: TGCGCCAGCAGCTTGGCGCCCGCAGCCTACGAGCAGTACTTC. This sequence encodes CASSLAPAAYEQYF.